This T cell receptor beta chain was identified during a study of T cell responses to AZD1222 COVID-19 vaccine. Study-wide results and limits: A reported finding is that nearly half of spike-specific TCRs target unmutated variant regions. Only a handful of AZD1222 recipients tested seropositive at baseline.

Measured with immunoSEQ multiplex PCR; TCRdb has only the in-frame clones, and not every one. The data contain around 150,000 clones, roughly 94% of them seen just once; the ten biggest clones take up 0.95% to 1.5%. This clone was observed once. What it binds is not known. This clonotype originated in an adult in good health. Specimen: peripheral blood, collected on day 0 of AZD1222 vaccination.

The CDR3 DNA sequence: TGTGCCAGCAGCAAGACTAGCGGGGGGATAGATACGCAGTATTTT. Translating gives CASSKTSGGIDTQYF. The chain recombines TRBV3-1 (or the pseudogene TRBV3-2) with TRBJ2-3, with 13 positions matching TRBD2. Trimming took 5 bases from V and 5 from J; bases not matched to a gene: 4. In germline, CDR1 is LGHDT, CDR2 YNNKEL (reference sequence). There are 15 residues in the CDR3.